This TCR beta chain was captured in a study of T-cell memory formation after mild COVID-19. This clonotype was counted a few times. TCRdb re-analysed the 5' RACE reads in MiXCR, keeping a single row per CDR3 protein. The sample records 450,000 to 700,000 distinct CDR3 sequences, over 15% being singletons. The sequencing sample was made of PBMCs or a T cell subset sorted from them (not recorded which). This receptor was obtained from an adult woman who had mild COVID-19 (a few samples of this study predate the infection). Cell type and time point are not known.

The CDR3 is CASRGGYNSPLHF. The CDR3 DNA reads TGTGCCAGCAGGGGGGGATATAATTCACCCCTCCACTTT. The J gene is TRBJ1-6, the V gene TRBV2, with a possible D match to TRBD1 (5 bases). The CDR3 covers 13 residues. Deletions cut 6 bases from V and 4 bases from J, with 7 bases between. Germline CDR1 and CDR2: SNHLY and FYNNEI.